The T cell receptor (beta chain) described here comes from a study of blood T cell repertoires in COVID-19. Whole-study context: Nucleic acid was either cDNA or gDNA, and it came from T cells, B-cell-depleted T cells, or PBMCs.

The V and J ends lost 5 bases and 1 base respectively, with 14 bases between them. CDR3 length equals 15 residues. Germline V lookup: CDR1 LGHDT, CDR2 YNNKEL (reference sequence). Per the study methods: Amplified reference gene primers provided the basis for estimating nucleated cell counts. The protocol was immunoSEQ multiplex PCR, while the TCRdb copy is restricted to in-frame clones and leaves out a portion. V, J and clone size were drawn from that table, and D and trimming were deduced from the DNA. The sample yields some 110,000 clones, roughly four fifths seen once. The sequence came from a man aged 45 to 65 with acute or convalescent COVID-19. The sample was peripheral blood. This rearrangement joins TRBV3-1 (or the pseudogene TRBV3-2) to TRBJ2-5; possibly TRBD2 for D (6 bases). CDR3 in DNA: TGTGCCAGCAGCTACTTAGCGGCCTCCCAAGAGACCCAGTACTTC. This gives the protein CASSYLAASQETQYF.